This is a list of T cell receptor beta chains from one sample in a study of T-cell reconstitution after alpha-beta-depleted transplantation in children. TCRdb independently ran MiXCR on the PCR reads; one entry per CDR3 protein. The sample has around 680,000 distinct CDR3 sequences, 15% to 20% seen once. Sequencing used PBMCs from the stem cell graft donor, obtained from the stem cell graft. These receptors were collected from a human donor who donated a stem cell graft to a child with acute myeloid leukemia. The CDR3 runs from the conserved cysteine through the conserved F or W. The order of the fields is J gene, V gene, clone size, D gene, CDR3 protein, CDR3 DNA. D genes are given only for firm matches. Part of the rows lack a size; the others show once, few, many or a class for expanded clones.

TRBJ2-1	TRBV20-1	many	TRBD1	CSASDLRTGRTDEQFF	TGCAGTGCTAGTGATTTGAGGACAGGACGAACAGATGAGCAGTTCTTC
TRBJ2-1	TRBV5-1	few	TRBD2	CASSLAGTSSYNEQFF	TGCGCCAGCAGCTTGGCTGGGACTAGCTCCTACAATGAGCAGTTCTTC
TRBJ1-1	TRBV12-3/TRBV12-4	.	.	CASRERTVNTEAFF	TGTGCCAGCAGGGAGAGGACAGTTAACACTGAAGCTTTCTTT
TRBJ2-4	TRBV6-4	many	TRBD2	CASSDVAGDWNIQYF	TGTGCCAGCAGTGATGTAGCGGGGGACTGGAACATTCAGTACTTC
TRBJ2-5	TRBV5-6	many	.	CASSLDVQETQYF	TGTGCCAGCAGCTTGGATGTTCAAGAGACCCAGTACTTC
TRBJ2-1	TRBV7-2	many	TRBD2	CASSLRGDSGGTNNEQFF	TGTGCCAGCAGCTTAAGAGGTGATAGCGGGGGGACTAACAATGAGCAGTTCTTC
TRBJ1-5	TRBV7-2	many	.	CASSFAGDSNQPQHF	TGTGCCAGCAGCTTTGCGGGGGATAGCAATCAGCCCCAGCATTTT
TRBJ2-3	TRBV20-1	many	.	CSARAPFAREDTQYF	TGCAGTGCTAGAGCTCCCTTTGCCCGAGAGGATACGCAGTATTTT
TRBJ1-6	TRBV5-4	few	TRBD1	CASSFTTGLGSPLHF	TGTGCCAGCAGCTTCACGACAGGGTTGGGTTCACCCCTCCACTTT
TRBJ2-7	TRBV7-2	few	TRBD2	CASSLAPTGTSAYEQYF	TGTGCCAGCAGCTTAGCCCCCACCGGGACTAGCGCCTACGAGCAGTACTTC
TRBJ1-5	TRBV27	many	TRBD1	CASSPRDRGKSNQPQHF	TGTGCCAGCAGTCCCCGGGACAGGGGGAAGAGCAATCAGCCCCAGCATTTT
TRBJ1-2	TRBV7-8	many	.	CASSLVQGSDGYTF	TGTGCCAGCAGCTTAGTGCAGGGATCGGATGGCTACACCTTC
TRBJ2-1	TRBV12-3/TRBV12-4	many	TRBD1	CASRGQGPYNEQFF	TGTGCCAGCAGGGGACAGGGACCCTACAATGAGCAGTTCTTC
TRBJ2-7	TRBV7-9	.	.	CASSLTEDEQYF	TGTGCCAGCAGCTTAACCGAGGACGAGCAGTACTTC
TRBJ2-2	TRBV20-1	.	.	CSGSPLGAGTGELFF	TGCAGTGGTAGCCCCCTAGGGGCGGGCACCGGGGAGCTGTTTTTT
TRBJ1-1	TRBV6-1	few	TRBD1	CASTEDRGVTEAFF	TGTGCCAGCACCGAGGACAGGGGGGTCACTGAAGCTTTCTTT
TRBJ2-2	TRBV5-6	.	.	CASSQLTAPNTGELFF	TGTGCCAGCAGCCAGTTGACAGCCCCGAACACCGGGGAGCTGTTTTTT
TRBJ2-1	TRBV27	few	TRBD1	CASGPGTGYNEQFF	TGTGCCAGCGGACCCGGGACAGGTTACAATGAGCAGTTCTTC
TRBJ2-5	TRBV29-1	many	.	CSVEASGNRQETQYF	TGCAGCGTTGAAGCGTCAGGGAACCGACAAGAGACCCAGTACTTC
TRBJ2-3	TRBV15	.	TRBD2	CATSREGLAGGHTDTQYF	TGTGCCACCAGCAGAGAGGGACTAGCGGGGGGGCACACAGATACGCAGTATTTT
TRBJ2-3	TRBV20-1	.	.	CSATTGAGNRVDTQYF	TGCAGTGCCACCACCGGGGCGGGTAATCGAGTAGATACGCAGTATTTT
TRBJ2-7	TRBV29-1	many	.	CSGLSSTTYEQYF	TGCAGCGGGCTGTCGTCTACTACCTACGAGCAGTACTTC
TRBJ2-5	TRBV20-1	many	.	CSARDGEGKETQYF	TGCAGTGCTAGAGATGGCGAGGGGAAAGAGACCCAGTACTTC
TRBJ1-6	TRBV20-1	many	TRBD1	CSASPGQGGQSPLHF	TGCAGTGCTTCACCGGGACAGGGAGGCCAATCACCCCTCCACTTT
TRBJ1-1	TRBV27	few	.	CASSLLRGGKTEAFF	TGTGCCAGCAGTCTTCTGCGGGGGGGCAAAACTGAAGCTTTCTTT
TRBJ1-1	TRBV25-1	few	.	CASRVPGGPEAFF	TGTGCCAGCAGAGTTCCCGGGGGCCCTGAAGCTTTCTTT
TRBJ1-4	TRBV7-8	few	.	CASSFEGREKLFF	TGTGCCAGCAGCTTCGAGGGTCGGGAAAAACTGTTTTTT